The 10 T cell receptor beta chains below all came from one sample that was sequenced in a study of T cell responses to AZD1222 COVID-19 vaccine. The data were produced by immunoSEQ multiplex PCR, yet TCRdb's version contains in-frame clones alone and is incomplete. The sample lists roughly 110,000 clones; about nine tenths were seen once. Sample: peripheral blood, taken on day 0 of AZD1222 vaccination. The receptors stem from an adult in good health.

This clone was found once. CDR3 DNA sequence: TGTGCCAGCAGTTTGAATGGGAGGGAGCTGTTTTTT. It yields the protein CASSLNGRELFF. The chain recombines TRBV12-3 or TRBV12-4 with TRBJ2-2, with no clear D. Trimming stripped 3 bases from V and 9 bases from J, with 8 bases between. The CDR3 is 12 residues long.

V is TRBV6-4 and J is TRBJ1-1; D not resolved. This CDR3 contains 13 residues. CDR1 is MRHNA, CDR2 SNTAGT, per germline. V lost 5 bases to trimming and J lost 1 base, with 8 bases between them. The chain's CDR3 is CASSPRGNTEAFF. In DNA, the CDR3 is TGTGCCAGCAGTCCGAGAGGGAACACTGAAGCTTTCTTT.

This clone has just one count. The CDR3: CTSSQVRRGRTSGNTIYF. CDR3 DNA: TGCACCAGCAGCCAAGTTCGCAGGGGCCGCACATCTGGAAACACCATATATTTT. The chain carries TRBV1 and TRBJ1-3; the table's TRBD1 call for D was not verified on the DNA. TRBV1 is deemed a pseudogene. The CDR3 covers 18 residues.

This clone was seen only a few times. The rearrangement joins TRBV19 to TRBJ1-4; D is uncertain. V was trimmed by 4 bases and J by 0 bases, leaving 12 bases between them. The germline gives CDR1 LNHDA, CDR2 SQIVND (reference sequence). The CDR3 runs to 16 residues. CDR3 coding DNA: TGTGCCAGTAGTACCCTGGGCAGAGCAACTAATGAAAAACTGTTTTTT. This translates into CASSTLGRATNEKLFF.

The chain uses TRBV30 and TRBJ1-1; D is ambiguous. Germline V gives CDR1 GTSNPN, CDR2 SVGIG (reference sequence). The CDR3 sequence is 13 residues long. V shed 1 base and J shed 6 bases, with 12 bases lying between them. In DNA, the CDR3 is TGTGCCTGGAGTGGAACTGGGGTCGCTGAAGCTTTCTTT. Amino acids: CAWSGTGVAEAFF.

CDR3 protein: CASSLGTGGGFYGYTF. The CDR3, as DNA: TGCGCCAGCAGCTTGGGGACAGGGGGCGGATTCTATGGCTACACCTTC. The genes are TRBV5-1 and TRBJ1-2; 11 bases are shared with TRBD1. The CDR3 is made up of 16 amino acids. Trimming at V came to 0 bases and at J to 4 bases, leaving 5 bases not matched to a gene. Germline V gene sequence: CDR1 SGHRS, CDR2 YFSETQ.

The chain uses TRBV27 and TRBJ2-1; TRBD1 agrees at 7 bases. Trimming removed 5 bases from V and 10 bases from J; junction bases left unmatched: 8. The CDR3 sequence is 13 residues long. CDR1 is MNHEY and CDR2 is SMNVEV in the germline V gene (reference sequence). CDR3 amino acids: CASSPIGGGEQFF. In nucleotides, the CDR3 is TGTGCCAGCAGTCCCATAGGGGGCGGCGAGCAGTTCTTC.

V gene TRBV7-9 combines with J gene TRBJ1-4; TRBD1 agrees at 10 bases. This CDR3 contains 18 residues. From germline, CDR1 is SEHNR and CDR2 FQNEAQ (reference sequence). Germline trimming cut 5 bases from V and 6 bases from J; bases unmatched to any gene: 15. CDR3 residues: CASSNRYRRTGGDEKLFF. The CDR3 DNA sequence: TGTGCCAGCAGCAATCGCTATCGGAGGACAGGGGGGGATGAAAAACTGTTTTTT.

This clone appeared a single time. The chain joins TRBV15 to TRBJ1-2; D remains ambiguous. This CDR3 has 17 residues. V was clipped by 0 bases and J by 5 bases, with 19 bases between them. CDR1 is LNHNV and CDR2 is YYDKDF in the germline V gene (reference sequence). CDR3 amino acids: CATSRDPISRAQYGYTF. The CDR3 DNA reads as TGTGCCACCAGCAGAGATCCAATTTCCCGGGCCCAATATGGCTACACCTTC.

The genes are TRBV12-3 or TRBV12-4 and TRBJ2-2; D is unclear. The CDR3 consists of 11 residues. V was shortened by 7 bases and J by 4 bases, with 4 bases between the two germline ends. CDR3 coding DNA: TGTGCCAGCATGTCCACCGGGGAGCTGTTTTTT. Its translation: CASMSTGELFF.